This T cell receptor beta chain derives from a study of blood T cell repertoires in COVID-19. The wider study: PBMCs, B-cell-depleted T cells, or T cells were the source of the cDNA or gDNA that made up the material.

The CDR3 is 13 amino acids. Germline V gives CDR1 MDHEN, CDR2 SYDVKM. After removal of 6 bases from V and 4 bases from J, the junction contained 3 bases not matched to a gene. Clones were read by immunoSEQ multiplex PCR, and TCRdb kept only the in-frame ones, dropping some. Seen here are approximately 300,000 clones, roughly 89% observed once, and the top ten hold 4.5% to 6.5%. Participants came from roughly 23 US areas, aged about 18 to 89 years. The TCR comes from a man between 60 and 75 years old who had recovered from COVID-19. Source material: PBMCs or T cells enriched from blood (not recorded which). This sequence joins TRBV28 and TRBJ2-7; the match to TRBD1 covers 10 bases. The CDR3 bases are TGTGCCAGCAGCGACAGGGGGCGATACGAGCAGTACTTC. Amino acid sequence: CASSDRGRYEQYF. Variable domain in full (rest from reference TRBV28 and TRBJ2-7): DVKVTQSSRYLVKRTGEKVFLECVQDMDHENMFWYRQDPGLGLRLIYFSYDVKMKEKGDIPEGYSVSREKKERFSLILESASTNQTSMYLCASSDRGRYEQYFGPGTRLTVT.